The 20 T cell receptor beta chains presented below share a single source sample, sequenced in a study of blood T cell repertoires in COVID-19. Generated by immunoSEQ multiplex PCR, the TCRdb table keeps only in-frame clones and is missing some. The profile shows 150,000 to 200,000 clones, around 83% of them singletons. Sequencing used PBMCs or T cells enriched from blood (not recorded which). The receptors were sampled from a woman aged 25 to 39 who had been exposed to COVID-19.

This clone was counted only a few times. The rearrangement uses TRBV12-3 or TRBV12-4 and TRBJ1-2; D unresolved. This CDR3 is 11 amino acids long. Trimming shortened V by 5 bases and J by 4 bases, and 5 bases separated the two germline ends. CDR3: CASSPSYGYTF. CDR3 coding DNA: TGTGCCAGCAGTCCATCCTATGGCTACACCTTC.

The chain links TRBV11-2 to TRBJ2-4; D possibly corresponds to TRBD2 (5 bases). This CDR3 has 15 amino acids. Germline lookup yields CDR1 SGHAT and CDR2 FQNNGV. V was shortened by 6 bases and J by 5 bases, with 17 bases between the two germline ends. CDR3 residues: CASSGGRLEENIQYF. CDR3 DNA sequence: TGTGCCAGCAGTGGCGGGCGGTTGGAAGAAAACATTCAGTACTTC.

The gene calls are TRBV7-6 and TRBJ1-1; D is uncertain. Trimming left V 5 bases short and J 1 base short, with 8 bases between. The CDR3 covers 13 residues. Looked up from germline, CDR1 is SGHVS and CDR2 is FNYEAQ. The CDR3 bases are TGTGCCAGCAGCCCCACAGAGAACACTGAAGCTTTCTTT. This codes for CASSPTENTEAFF.

This chain uses TRBV25-1 with TRBJ1-1, with D tentatively TRBD1 (6 bases). The CDR3 runs 10 residues. The germline CDR1 and CDR2 sequences are MGHDK and SYGVNS. V lost 10 bases to trimming and J lost 8 bases, with 11 bases between them. For the CDR3, the DNA is TGTGCCACTTCGGACAGCGAAGCTTTCTTT. This encodes CATSDSEAFF.

Concerning this clone: The junction departs from germline at one end; a sequencing error may be responsible. The chain joins TRBV27 to TRBJ2-3, with 7 bases that match TRBD1. Germline values: CDR1 MNHEY, CDR2 SMNVEV (reference sequence). The CDR3 runs to 12 residues. The DNA for the CDR3 is TGTGCCAGCAGTTTATACGGGACAGCCCAGAGTTTT. Translating gives CASSLYGTAQSF.

This clone was seen once. The gene calls are TRBV5-8 and TRBJ2-3, with 8 bases identical to TRBD2. CDR3 length: 13 amino acids. V lost 8 bases and J lost 0; bases outside the gene matches: 2. Germline V lookup: CDR1 SGHTS, CDR2 YDEGEE. The chain's CDR3 is CASKRGSTDTQYF. DNA for the CDR3: TGTGCCAGTAAGCGGGGGAGCACAGATACGCAGTATTTT.

The chain couples TRBV3-1 (or the pseudogene TRBV3-2) to TRBJ1-6; D gene unclear. V shed 5 bases and J shed 7 bases, with 9 bases lying between them. The CDR3 length is 13 residues. CDR1 and CDR2 from the germline V gene are LGHDT and YNNKEL (reference sequence). The CDR3 DNA reads as TGTGCCAGCAGCGACGGGGAGAATTCACCCCTCCACTTT. Translating it yields CASSDGENSPLHF.

In its sample, this clone was seen a few times. This sequence joins TRBV7-9 and TRBJ1-2, with D hard to call. Germline assignment: CDR1 SEHNR and CDR2 FQNEAQ (reference sequence). The CDR3 totals 14 residues. V was clipped by 1 base and J by 3 bases, with 9 bases between them. CDR3 sequence reads: CASSLDTVHYGYTF. The CDR3 coding sequence is TGTGCCAGCAGCTTAGACACAGTTCACTATGGCTACACCTTC.

This chain connects TRBV7-8 to TRBJ1-2, with D possibly TRBD1 on 5 matching bases. Trimming removed 2 bases from V and 1 base from J, with 11 bases in between. The CDR3 has 15 amino acids. Germline lookup yields CDR1 SGHVS and CDR2 FQNEAQ. CDR3 sequence reads: CASSLQSGLNYGYTF. CDR3 sequence (DNA): TGTGCCAGCAGCTTACAGTCGGGACTTAACTATGGCTACACCTTC.

The chain recombines TRBV5-4 with TRBJ2-7; tentatively, D is TRBD2 (6 bases). V lost 2 bases, J lost 4 bases, and 16 bases lay in between. The germline gives CDR1 SGHNT, CDR2 YYREEE (reference sequence). The CDR3 spans 15 residues. This CDR3 reads CASSFGGTNLYEQYF. The CDR3 DNA sequence: TGTGCCAGCAGCTTTGGGGGGACCAATCTTTACGAGCAGTACTTC.

This chain uses TRBV6-5 with TRBJ2-5; 9 bases fit TRBD2. Looked up from germline, CDR1 is MNHEY and CDR2 is SVGAGI. Trimming cost V 7 bases and J 4 bases; bases outside gene matches: 4. The CDR3 is 13 amino acids. The CDR3 is CASIAGGGETQYF. The DNA for the CDR3 is TGTGCCAGCATCGCGGGGGGGGGAGAGACCCAGTACTTC.

This clone has a single count. The genes are TRBV9 and TRBJ2-3, with a tentative D call TRBD2 (5 bases). V dropped 4 bases and J dropped 1 base, with 19 bases sitting between them. This CDR3 spans 17 amino acids. The germline CDR1 and CDR2 sequences are SGDLS and YYNGEE. CDR3 amino acids: CASSLPRGAERTDTQYF. DNA of the CDR3: TGTGCCAGCAGCCTCCCCCGGGGAGCGGAGCGCACAGATACGCAGTATTTT.

The rearrangement joins TRBV19 to TRBJ2-1; TRBD2 matches at 7 bases. CDR3 length: 15 amino acids. Germline V gene lookup returns CDR1 LNHDA and CDR2 SQIVND (reference sequence). V was clipped by 3 bases and J by 8 bases; unmatched bases: 10. The CDR3 bases are TGTGCCAGTAGTATTGGCGGGGGAGTCCAGGATGAGCAGTTCTTC. It codes for CASSIGGGVQDEQFF.

In its sample, this clone was seen once. The rearrangement joins TRBV5-1 to TRBJ2-1, with TRBD2 identical over 14 bases. Per germline, CDR1 SGHRS and CDR2 YFSETQ. With V trimmed by 3 bases and J by 7 bases, 6 bases remained unmatched. CDR3 length: 16 residues. The CDR3 is CASSSGLAGAWNEQFF. The CDR3 nucleotides are TGCGCCAGCAGCTCGGGACTAGCGGGGGCTTGGAATGAGCAGTTCTTC.

The chain uses TRBV5-1 and TRBJ1-4, with 7 positions matching TRBD1. The germline V gene has CDR1 SGHRS and CDR2 YFSETQ. This CDR3 comprises 16 residues. Trimming cost V 0 bases and J 4 bases; bases outside gene matches: 6. CDR3 sequence (DNA): TGCGCCAGCAGCTTGGCCGGGACAGCCCATAATGAAAAACTGTTTTTT. Its protein is CASSLAGTAHNEKLFF. The full variable domain, with the rest looked up from reference TRBV5-1 and TRBJ1-4, is KAGVTQTPRYLIKTRGQQVTLSCSPISGHRSVSWYQQTPGQGLQFLFEYFSETQRNKGNFPGRFSGRQFSNSRSEMNVSTLELGDSALYLCASSLAGTAHNEKLFFGSGTQLSVL.

This chain links TRBV10-1 with TRBJ1-1, with D possibly being TRBD1 (5 bases). This CDR3 comprises 15 residues. From germline, CDR1 is WNHNN and CDR2 SYGVQD (reference sequence). Trimming cost V 7 bases and J 4 bases, with 19 bases left between them. The CDR3 spells CASTPAGGTPTEAFF. The DNA for the CDR3 is TGCGCCAGCACCCCCGCGGGAGGGACCCCCACTGAAGCTTTCTTT.

This chain uses TRBV7-9 with TRBJ1-5; 9 bases are shared with TRBD1. The length of the CDR3 is 15 residues. J was trimmed by 3 bases and V by 3 bases; bases with no gene match: 3. The germline gives CDR1 SEHNR, CDR2 FQNEAQ (reference sequence). The CDR3 here is CASSLTGGNNQPQHF. The CDR3 DNA sequence: TGTGCCAGCAGCTTGACAGGGGGGAACAATCAGCCCCAGCATTTT. The complete variable domain, with remaining parts taken from reference TRBV7-9 and TRBJ1-5, reads DTGVSQNPRHKITKRGQNVTFRCDPISEHNRLYWYRQTLGQGPEFLTYFQNEAQLEKSRLLSDRFSAERPKGSFSTLEIQRTEQGDSAMYLCASSLTGGNNQPQHFGDGTRLSIL.

The V gene is TRBV9, the J gene TRBJ2-7, with 9 bases aligning to TRBD2. This CDR3 is built from 16 residues. V trimming: 0 bases; J trimming: 2 bases; junction bases outside the gene matches: 6. Germline-derived CDR1 and CDR2 are SGDLS and YYNGEE. In DNA, the CDR3 is TGTGCCAGCAGCGTAGAGGGTAGCGGGGGCCCCTACGAGCAGTACTTC. It translates to CASSVEGSGGPYEQYF. Together with reference TRBV9 and TRBJ2-7, the CDR3 gives the full variable domain: DSGVTQTPKHLITATGQRVTLRCSPRSGDLSVYWYQQSLDQGLQFLIQYYNGEERAKGNILERFSAQQFPDLHSELNLSSLELGDSALYFCASSVEGSGGPYEQYFGPGTRLTVT.

In its sample, this clone was seen once. The rearrangement links TRBV6-2 or TRBV6-3 to TRBJ1-1; 7 nucleotides agree with TRBD1. Trimming cost V 1 base and J 0 bases; bases outside gene matches: 2. CDR3 length: 15 residues. CDR1 MNHEY and CDR2 SVGEGT come from the germline V gene. CDR3 region: CASSYWTGLNTEAFF. The DNA of the CDR3 is TGTGCCAGCAGTTACTGGACAGGACTGAACACTGAAGCTTTCTTT.

This clone was picked up one time. This rearrangement joins TRBV18 to TRBJ1-1; D remains ambiguous. V shed 0 bases and J shed 2 bases, with 10 bases lying between them. Germline V gene lookup returns CDR1 KGHSH and CDR2 LQKENI. The CDR3 loop spans 15 amino acids. CDR3 region: CASSPPETRNTEAFF. CDR3 DNA: TGTGCCAGCTCACCACCCGAGACTCGCAACACTGAAGCTTTCTTT.